These T cell receptor beta chains were read from a single sample in a study of a mutant IDH1 vaccine in newly diagnosed glioma. Data came from immunoSEQ multiplex PCR; TCRdb stores just in-frame clones and leaves some out. The data show 58,000 or so clones, with about 89% seen just once and under 1.5% held by the top ten. These receptors have no known antigen. The source was PBMCs, collected from a glioma patient whose treatment included an IDH1 peptide vaccine. The receptor source for this set is a man aged 35 to 55 with glioma. Both conserved end residues are part of each CDR3. The D gene is left open where the match is weak. A clone size is listed for some rows: how often the clone was seen (once, few, many), or a class if it is expanded.

>medium-sized|-|TRBJ2-7|TRBV9
CASSVASGVAYEQYF
TGTGCCAGCAGCGTAGCATCCGGGGTAGCCTACGAGCAGTACTTC
>-|TRBD2|TRBJ2-7|TRBV7-9
CASSLDWWREGYEQYF
TGTGCCAGCAGCTTAGATTGGTGGCGGGAGGGTTACGAGCAGTACTTC
>-|-|TRBJ2-7|TRBV10-3
CAISGTSASYEQYF
TGTGCCATCAGCGGGACGTCGGCCTCCTACGAGCAGTACTTC
>-|-|TRBJ2-7|TRBV20-1
CSASGSREQYF
TGCAGTGCTAGCGGGAGTCGGGAGCAGTACTTC
>-|-|TRBJ2-7|TRBV6-5
CASRRTLASYEQYF
TGTGCCAGCAGGCGTACACTGGCCTCCTACGAGCAGTACTTC
>-|-|TRBJ2-7|TRBV7-8
CASSFFVSLTDDIYEQYF
TGTGCCAGCAGCTTTTTTGTTAGTTTGACCGATGATATCTACGAGCAGTACTTC
>-|TRBD1|TRBJ2-7|TRBV10-3
CAISNPGQGYHEQYF
TGTGCCATCAGTAATCCGGGACAGGGGTACCACGAGCAGTACTTC
>-|-|TRBJ1-5|TRBV7-2
CASSDSNQPQHF
TGTGCCAGCAGCGATAGCAATCAGCCCCAGCATTTT
>-|-|TRBJ2-7|TRBV5-1
CASSFGGPYYEQYF
TGCGCCAGCAGCTTCGGGGGACCTTACTACGAGCAGTACTTC
>-|-|TRBJ2-7|TRBV27
CASSSYYEQYF
TGTGCCAGCAGTTCATACTACGAGCAGTACTTC
>-|TRBD1|TRBJ2-5|TRBV5-1
CASTEGTGQETQYF
TGCGCCAGCACCGAAGGGACAGGCCAAGAGACCCAGTACTTC
>once|-|TRBJ2-3|TRBV7-2
CASSAPQGGTQYF
TGTGCCAGCAGCGCCCCCCAGGGCGGTACGCAGTATTTT
>once|TRBD2|TRBJ2-5|TRBV18
CASSPRGTSGRALQETQYF
TGTGCCAGCTCACCTCGAGGGACTAGCGGGAGGGCCCTTCAAGAGACCCAGTACTTC
>once|-|TRBJ2-1|TRBV5-1
CASSSGTYNEQFF
TGCGCCAGCAGCTCCGGGACTTACAATGAGCAGTTCTTC
>-|TRBD1|TRBJ1-1|TRBV2
CASSVQGAAAFF
TGTGCCAGCAGTGTACAGGGGGCGGCCGCTTTCTTT
>-|-|TRBJ2-2|TRBV28
CATSPGGWTGELFF
TGTGCCACTTCCCCAGGAGGATGGACCGGGGAGCTGTTTTTT
>once|-|TRBJ2-1|TRBV7-2
CASSPGTLNEQFF
TGTGCCAGCAGTCCCGGGACTCTCAATGAGCAGTTCTTC
>-|-|TRBJ1-5|TRBV10-2
CASSYTGLDNQPQHF
TGCGCCAGCAGTTACACAGGGTTGGACAATCAGCCCCAGCATTTT
>once|-|TRBJ2-3|TRBV14
CASSAQVQVTDTQYF
TGTGCCAGCAGCGCTCAAGTGCAGGTCACAGATACGCAGTATTTT
>once|TRBD1|TRBJ2-7|TRBV9
CASSTRQTGDQQYF
TGTGCCAGCAGCACCCGACAGACAGGGGACCAGCAGTACTTC
>-|-|TRBJ1-1|TRBV7-8
CASSLSRRNTEAFF
TGTGCCAGCAGCTTAAGCAGGAGAAACACTGAAGCTTTCTTT
>-|-|TRBJ2-2|TRBV28
CASSLGTLGEELFF
TGTGCCAGCAGTCTCGGGACGCTCGGTGAGGAGCTGTTTTTT